The 7 T cell receptor beta chains presented below share a single source sample, sequenced in a study of cytomegalovirus exposure and HLA in healthy donors. PCR involved 60 Vbeta and 13 Jbeta primers. The table came from immunoSEQ multiplex PCR; TCRdb's copy has only in-frame clones and leaves some out. The profile shows approximately 150,000 clones, roughly 80% of them singletons. The specimen sequenced was PBMCs. These receptors were taken from a young man in good health and CMV-seropositive.

The chain links TRBV27 to TRBJ2-1; 12 bases align to TRBD2. Germline lookup yields CDR1 MNHEY and CDR2 SMNVEV (reference sequence). V was pared by 5 bases and J by 7 bases, with 6 bases of the junction left unmatched. The CDR3 loop spans 15 amino acids. This CDR3 reads CASSASGRVQNEQFF. The CDR3 nucleotides read TGTGCCAGCAGTGCTAGCGGGAGGGTGCAGAATGAGCAGTTCTTC.

This clone appeared a few times. V usage is TRBV2 and J usage is TRBJ1-5, with D hard to call. The CDR3 runs to 15 residues. The ends were cut back, 7 bases at V and 4 bases at J, with 17 bases in the middle. CDR1 SNHLY and CDR2 FYNNEI come from the germline V gene. CDR3 amino acids: CASTYTLGANQPQHF. CDR3 in DNA: TGTGCCAGCACCTATACTCTTGGAGCTAATCAGCCCCAGCATTTT.

V gene TRBV5-4 combines with J gene TRBJ2-7, with TRBD1 matching 8 bases. This CDR3 is 15 amino acids long. Trimming cost V 4 bases and J 0 bases; bases outside gene matches: 6. Per germline, CDR1 SGHNT and CDR2 YYREEE (reference sequence). The CDR3 DNA is TGTGCCAGCAGCCCCGACAGGGGAAACTCCTACGAGCAGTACTTC. This sequence encodes CASSPDRGNSYEQYF.

This chain uses TRBV6-1 with TRBJ2-7; maybe TRBD2 (7 bases). Trimming pared 1 base from V and 0 bases from J, leaving 13 bases between. This CDR3 region has 16 residues. Germline V gives CDR1 MNHNS, CDR2 SASEGT. Here the CDR3 DNA reads TGTGCCAGCAGTGAAGTTCTGGGAGGGGGCTCCTACGAGCAGTACTTC. This sequence encodes CASSEVLGGGSYEQYF.

The chain links TRBV5-1 to TRBJ2-5; 7 bases line up with TRBD1. The ends lost 0 bases at V and 4 bases at J; junction bases unmatched: 3. The CDR3 runs 14 residues. The germline V gene encodes CDR1 SGHRS and CDR2 YFSETQ. The DNA for the CDR3 is TGCGCCAGCAGCTTGGTAGGGGGCAGAGAGACCCAGTACTTC. It encodes CASSLVGGRETQYF.

In this sample, this clone turned up once. This CDR3 is CASSPGAELFF. The CDR3 nucleotides are TGTGCCAGCAGCCCAGGGGCCGAGCTTTTCTTT. The V call is TRBV14, the J call TRBJ1-1; the D gene is possibly TRBD1 (6 bases). The CDR3 runs to 11 residues. From germline, CDR1 is SGHDN and CDR2 FVKESK. Trimming removed 4 bases at V and 13 bases at J, with 13 bases between.

The J gene is TRBJ2-3, the V gene TRBV6-4; TRBD2 is a possible D gene (5 bases). Germline CDR1 is MRHNA and CDR2 is SNTAGT. This CDR3 has 13 residues. Trimming took off 2 bases at V and 3 bases at J, with 6 bases between the two ends. CDR3 region: CASSDRETDTQYF. As DNA, the CDR3 is TGTGCCAGCAGTGACCGGGAAACAGATACGCAGTATTTT.